One sample yielded the 29 T cell receptor beta chains listed below, sequenced in a study of T cell responses to AZD1222 COVID-19 vaccine. Only in-frame clones appear in the TCRdb table, and some are missing; sequencing was by immunoSEQ multiplex PCR. Seen here are approximately 130,000 clones, 80% to 90% observed once, and the top ten hold approximately 8.5%. The material was peripheral blood, obtained on day 0 of AZD1222 vaccination. These receptors were collected from an adult in good health.

The rearrangement joins TRBV5-5 to TRBJ1-2; tentatively, D is TRBD1 (6 bases). CDR1 SGHKS and CDR2 YYEKEE come from the germline V gene (reference sequence). V was clipped by 2 bases and J by 7 bases, with 9 bases between them. The CDR3 has 12 residues. The DNA of the CDR3 is TGTGCCAGCAGCTTTCTACAGGGTGGCTACACCTTC. This sequence encodes CASSFLQGGYTF.

This chain links TRBV7-9 with TRBJ2-7; D is possibly TRBD2 (5 bases). V lost 5 bases and J 6 bases, leaving 17 bases between the germline ends. The germline V gene has CDR1 SEHNR and CDR2 FQNEAQ (reference sequence). The CDR3 loop spans 14 amino acids. CDR3 sequence reads: CASSPSGPLAEQYF. CDR3 bases: TGTGCCAGCAGCCCATCCGGGCCCCTAGCCGAGCAGTACTTC.

Only a few counts were recorded for this clone. V usage is TRBV30 and J usage is TRBJ1-5, with a possible D match to TRBD1 (5 bases). Germline lookup yields CDR1 GTSNPN and CDR2 SVGIG (reference sequence). CDR3 length equals 15 residues. Trimming removed 3 bases from V and 3 bases from J, with 15 bases in between. CDR3 loop: CAWSRGQGANQPQHF. The CDR3 region has the DNA TGTGCCTGGAGCCGAGGGCAGGGCGCCAATCAGCCCCAGCATTTT. The entire variable domain, with the rest obtained from reference TRBV30 and TRBJ1-5, is as follows: SQTIHQWPATLVQPVGSPLSLECTVEGTSNPNLYWYRQAAGRGLQLLFYSVGIGQISSEVPQNLSASRPQDRQFILSSKKLLLSDSGFYLCAWSRGQGANQPQHFGDGTRLSIL.

This clone was seen many times. CDR3 region: CASSVGMAREQYF. The CDR3, as DNA: TGTGCCAGCAGCGTAGGGATGGCTCGCGAGCAGTACTTC. The J gene is TRBJ2-7, the V gene TRBV9; no definite D call. Germline V gene sequence: CDR1 SGDLS, CDR2 YYNGEE. This CDR3 is built from 13 residues. Trimming removed 0 bases at V and 6 bases at J, with 10 bases between.

The J gene is TRBJ1-3, the V gene TRBV5-1; weak D call: TRBD1 (5 bases). Deletions cut 1 base from V and 1 base from J, with 12 bases between. The germline V gene has CDR1 SGHRS and CDR2 YFSETQ. The CDR3 sequence is 16 residues long. The CDR3 reads CASSLQGTKSGNTIYF. In nucleotides, the CDR3 is TGCGCCAGCAGCTTGCAAGGGACGAAATCTGGAAACACCATATATTTT.

The gene calls are TRBV29-1 and TRBJ1-1, with D possibly being TRBD1 (5 bases). The CDR3 is 13 residues long. Trimming shortened V by 3 bases and J by 0 bases, and 8 bases separated the two germline ends. Germline CDR1 is SQVTM and CDR2 is ANQGSEA. CDR3: CSVDGGMNTEAFF. The CDR3 DNA reads as TGCAGCGTTGATGGGGGAATGAACACTGAAGCTTTCTTT.

The chain's CDR3 is CASRPRQGARTDTQYF. CDR3 DNA: TGTGCCAGCAGACCCAGACAGGGGGCGAGGACAGATACGCAGTATTTT. The rearrangement links TRBV27 to TRBJ2-3, with 10 nucleotides matching TRBD1. This CDR3 is 16 amino acids long. V was clipped by 6 bases and J by 3 bases; unmatched bases: 9. The germline V gene has CDR1 MNHEY and CDR2 SMNVEV (reference sequence).

The chain carries TRBV7-9 and TRBJ1-1; D unclear. This CDR3 is built from 15 residues. Germline V lookup: CDR1 SEHNR, CDR2 FQNEAQ (reference sequence). The V gene lost 1 base and the J gene lost 4 bases, with 13 bases spanning the gap. The CDR3 protein is CASSLVKAASTEAFF. The CDR3 DNA reads as TGTGCCAGCAGCTTAGTTAAGGCGGCGAGCACTGAAGCTTTCTTT.

V gene TRBV9 combines with J gene TRBJ2-5; 8 positions agree with TRBD1. The CDR3 is made up of 16 amino acids. The germline V gene encodes CDR1 SGDLS and CDR2 YYNGEE. The J segment lost 4 bases and the V segment lost 0 bases, leaving 8 bases of the junction unmatched. CDR3 residues: CASSVEAGGYGETQYF. The CDR3 bases are TGTGCCAGCAGCGTAGAAGCAGGGGGCTATGGAGAGACCCAGTACTTC.

The V call is TRBV19, the J call TRBJ1-2, with 10 bases matching TRBD1. The ends lost 5 bases at V and 0 bases at J; junction bases unmatched: 6. Germline values: CDR1 LNHDA, CDR2 SQIVND (reference sequence). The length of the CDR3 is 16 residues. The CDR3 protein is CASSEGQGPTNYGYTF. The CDR3 DNA reads TGTGCCAGTAGTGAGGGACAGGGGCCCACTAACTATGGCTACACCTTC.

This sequence joins TRBV10-3 and TRBJ2-5, with 7 bases aligning to TRBD2. With V trimmed by 4 bases and J by 1 base, 3 bases remained unmatched. CDR3 length equals 14 residues. Per the germline V gene, CDR1 is ENHRY and CDR2 is SYGVKD. The CDR3 loop is CAISGQRGQETQYF. Here the CDR3 DNA reads TGTGCCATCAGTGGTCAGCGGGGCCAAGAGACCCAGTACTTC.

This chain joins TRBV7-8 and TRBJ1-6; D is possibly TRBD1 (5 bases). CDR1 and CDR2 (germline): SGHVS, FQNEAQ. This CDR3 spans 17 amino acids. V lost 1 base, J lost 3 bases, and 13 bases lay in between. The DNA of the CDR3 is TGTGCCAGCAGCTTAGGAAGGAGGGGTGGCTATAATTCACCCCTCCACTTT. Its protein product is CASSLGRRGGYNSPLHF.

The V call is TRBV6-1, the J call TRBJ1-2, with D unclear. V dropped 0 bases and J dropped 6 bases, with 11 bases sitting between them. Per germline, CDR1 MNHNS and CDR2 SASEGT. The CDR3 has 14 amino acids. DNA for the CDR3: TGTGCCAGCAGTGAAGCGTTGACAACCCATGGCTACACCTTC. Translated, it gives CASSEALTTHGYTF.

V is TRBV7-3 and J is TRBJ2-3; D is ambiguous. Germline V lookup: CDR1 SGHTA, CDR2 FQGTGA. This CDR3 contains 13 residues. V was shortened by 2 bases and J by 2 bases, with 5 bases between the two germline ends. CDR3 in DNA: TGTGCCAGCAGCTTAGCAGACACAGATACGCAGTATTTT. Translating it yields CASSLADTDTQYF.

The rearrangement joins TRBV27 to TRBJ2-1; D is possibly TRBD2 (5 bases). Germline CDR1 MNHEY, CDR2 SMNVEV (reference sequence). This CDR3 is built from 15 residues. Trimming took 5 bases from V and 4 from J, leaving 15 bases between them. Written as DNA, the CDR3 is TGTGCCAGCAGTCCCGCAGCGGCACCTTACAATGAGCAGTTCTTC. Its translation: CASSPAAAPYNEQFF.

The genes are TRBV14 and TRBJ2-3; the D is unclear. The CDR3 covers 13 residues. Looked up from germline, CDR1 is SGHDN and CDR2 is FVKESK. The V end lost 4 bases, the J end lost 6 bases, and 11 bases lay between the germline ends. The CDR3 DNA is TGTGCCAGCAGCCTTAGAGTCCGGGATACGCAGTATTTT. Amino acids: CASSLRVRDTQYF.

V gene TRBV7-2 combines with J gene TRBJ2-7, with TRBD2 as a possible D gene (6 bases). The CDR3 loop spans 13 amino acids. Germline CDR1 is SGHTA and CDR2 is FQGNSA. V was trimmed by 6 bases and J by 7 bases, leaving 16 bases between them. CDR3 amino acids: CASSRDSRGEQYF. The CDR3 DNA sequence: TGTGCCAGCAGTCGGGACTCGCGGGGTGAGCAGTACTTC.

The chain has TRBV9 and TRBJ2-1, with 10 bases matching TRBD1. Germline-derived CDR1 and CDR2 are SGDLS and YYNGEE. The CDR3 has 15 amino acids. The trim removed 2 bases at V and 5 bases at J, leaving 4 bases unmatched. CDR3 nucleotide sequence: TGTGCCAGCAGCGTGACAGGGGGCCTCAACAATGAGCAGTTCTTC. Encoded protein: CASSVTGGLNNEQFF.

The chain combines TRBV19 with TRBJ1-1; TRBD1 is a possible D gene (5 bases). The CDR3 covers 17 residues. Germline values: CDR1 LNHDA, CDR2 SQIVND (reference sequence). V gave up 7 bases and J gave up 6 bases, with 27 bases separating them. CDR3 residues: CASTPRLLLGPWAEAFF. CDR3 in DNA: TGTGCCAGTACTCCTCGACTCTTGTTGGGGCCCTGGGCTGAAGCTTTCTTT.

The chain has TRBV3-1 (or the pseudogene TRBV3-2) and TRBJ1-1; maybe TRBD1 (5 bases). Germline V gene data show CDR1 as LGHDT and CDR2 as YNNKEL (reference sequence). Between the trimmed V and J ends, which lost 2 bases and 4 bases, there was a span of 20 bases. The CDR3 runs 17 residues. The CDR3 is CASSQSEREVGVTEAFF. The CDR3 bases are TGTGCCAGCAGCCAATCCGAGAGGGAGGTAGGGGTCACTGAAGCTTTCTTT.

The gene calls are TRBV7-9 and TRBJ1-5, with D tentatively TRBD1 (5 bases). Between the trimmed V and J ends, which lost 2 bases and 7 bases, there was a span of 15 bases. From germline, CDR1 is SEHNR and CDR2 FQNEAQ (reference sequence). CDR3 length: 15 residues. The CDR3 nucleotides are TGTGCCAGCAGCTTATCAAACGGGGGGGGACAGCCCCAGCATTTT. Protein: CASSLSNGGGQPQHF.

The chain recombines TRBV6-6 with TRBJ2-1; D unresolved. V lost 2 bases and J 10 bases, leaving 15 bases between the germline ends. CDR1 and CDR2 from the germline V gene are MNHNY and SVGAGI (reference sequence). CDR3 size: 14 residues. CDR3 amino acids: CASSYEGLGMEQFF. Written as DNA, the CDR3 is TGTGCCAGCAGTTACGAAGGCTTAGGGATGGAGCAGTTCTTC.

The rearrangement links TRBV10-3 to TRBJ2-1, with TRBD2 matching over 7 bases. With V trimmed by 0 bases and J by 9 bases, 2 bases remained unmatched. CDR1 and CDR2 from the germline V gene are ENHRY and SYGVKD. This CDR3 is built from 13 residues. This CDR3 is CAISESSGVEQFF. CDR3 nucleotide sequence: TGTGCCATCAGTGAGTCGAGCGGGGTTGAGCAGTTCTTC.

The chain is built from TRBV30 and TRBJ2-7; D uncertain. V lost 4 bases and J lost 2, with 12 bases in between. Germline V gives CDR1 GTSNPN, CDR2 SVGIG (reference sequence). CDR3 length: 13 amino acids. The CDR3, as DNA: TGTGCCTGGAACTTGGACCGAGCCTACGAGCAGTACTTC. This gives the protein CAWNLDRAYEQYF.

The CDR3 sequence: CATSDLRGGANEQFF. CDR3 DNA: TGTGCCACCAGTGATTTGAGAGGGGGGGCAAATGAGCAGTTCTTC. V and J are TRBV24-1 and TRBJ2-1, with D possibly being TRBD2 (7 bases). Germline lookup yields CDR1 KGHDR and CDR2 SFDVKD. V shed 0 bases and J shed 7 bases, with 12 bases lying between them. CDR3 size: 15 residues.

This clone has only one observation. The rearrangement links TRBV7-8 to TRBJ1-3; 7 positions agree with TRBD1. The CDR3 is 17 amino acids. The ends lost 5 bases at V and 1 base at J; junction bases unmatched: 11. Looked up from germline, CDR1 is SGHVS and CDR2 is FQNEAQ. The CDR3 here is CASSPYDTGASGNTIYF. The CDR3 DNA reads TGTGCCAGCAGCCCTTATGATACAGGGGCATCTGGAAACACCATATATTTT.

The chain links TRBV29-1 to TRBJ1-1; D unclear. CDR1 is SQVTM, CDR2 ANQGSEA, per germline. The CDR3 totals 11 residues. The ends were cut back, 3 bases at V and 11 bases at J, with 13 bases in the middle. The CDR3 sequence is CSVELGSMAFF. In nucleotides, the CDR3 is TGCAGCGTTGAGTTGGGGTCTATGGCTTTCTTT.

This sequence joins TRBV19 and TRBJ2-3; 11 bases align to TRBD2. There are 15 residues in the CDR3. With V trimmed by 7 bases and J by 3 bases, 6 bases remained unmatched. Per germline, CDR1 LNHDA and CDR2 SQIVND (reference sequence). The CDR3 loop is CASTVAGGKTDTQYF. CDR3 sequence (DNA): TGTGCCAGTACCGTAGCGGGAGGGAAGACAGATACGCAGTATTTT.

In nucleotides, the CDR3 is TGTGCCAGCAGCTTAGCGGGGAAGGGGCAATTAGATACGCAGTATTTT. Protein product: CASSLAGKGQLDTQYF. The chain carries TRBV7-2 and TRBJ2-3; weak D call: TRBD1 (5 bases). CDR1 SGHTA and CDR2 FQGNSA come from the germline V gene. The length of the CDR3 is 16 residues. The germline V and J ends were trimmed by 0 bases and 5 bases, with 15 bases remaining between them.